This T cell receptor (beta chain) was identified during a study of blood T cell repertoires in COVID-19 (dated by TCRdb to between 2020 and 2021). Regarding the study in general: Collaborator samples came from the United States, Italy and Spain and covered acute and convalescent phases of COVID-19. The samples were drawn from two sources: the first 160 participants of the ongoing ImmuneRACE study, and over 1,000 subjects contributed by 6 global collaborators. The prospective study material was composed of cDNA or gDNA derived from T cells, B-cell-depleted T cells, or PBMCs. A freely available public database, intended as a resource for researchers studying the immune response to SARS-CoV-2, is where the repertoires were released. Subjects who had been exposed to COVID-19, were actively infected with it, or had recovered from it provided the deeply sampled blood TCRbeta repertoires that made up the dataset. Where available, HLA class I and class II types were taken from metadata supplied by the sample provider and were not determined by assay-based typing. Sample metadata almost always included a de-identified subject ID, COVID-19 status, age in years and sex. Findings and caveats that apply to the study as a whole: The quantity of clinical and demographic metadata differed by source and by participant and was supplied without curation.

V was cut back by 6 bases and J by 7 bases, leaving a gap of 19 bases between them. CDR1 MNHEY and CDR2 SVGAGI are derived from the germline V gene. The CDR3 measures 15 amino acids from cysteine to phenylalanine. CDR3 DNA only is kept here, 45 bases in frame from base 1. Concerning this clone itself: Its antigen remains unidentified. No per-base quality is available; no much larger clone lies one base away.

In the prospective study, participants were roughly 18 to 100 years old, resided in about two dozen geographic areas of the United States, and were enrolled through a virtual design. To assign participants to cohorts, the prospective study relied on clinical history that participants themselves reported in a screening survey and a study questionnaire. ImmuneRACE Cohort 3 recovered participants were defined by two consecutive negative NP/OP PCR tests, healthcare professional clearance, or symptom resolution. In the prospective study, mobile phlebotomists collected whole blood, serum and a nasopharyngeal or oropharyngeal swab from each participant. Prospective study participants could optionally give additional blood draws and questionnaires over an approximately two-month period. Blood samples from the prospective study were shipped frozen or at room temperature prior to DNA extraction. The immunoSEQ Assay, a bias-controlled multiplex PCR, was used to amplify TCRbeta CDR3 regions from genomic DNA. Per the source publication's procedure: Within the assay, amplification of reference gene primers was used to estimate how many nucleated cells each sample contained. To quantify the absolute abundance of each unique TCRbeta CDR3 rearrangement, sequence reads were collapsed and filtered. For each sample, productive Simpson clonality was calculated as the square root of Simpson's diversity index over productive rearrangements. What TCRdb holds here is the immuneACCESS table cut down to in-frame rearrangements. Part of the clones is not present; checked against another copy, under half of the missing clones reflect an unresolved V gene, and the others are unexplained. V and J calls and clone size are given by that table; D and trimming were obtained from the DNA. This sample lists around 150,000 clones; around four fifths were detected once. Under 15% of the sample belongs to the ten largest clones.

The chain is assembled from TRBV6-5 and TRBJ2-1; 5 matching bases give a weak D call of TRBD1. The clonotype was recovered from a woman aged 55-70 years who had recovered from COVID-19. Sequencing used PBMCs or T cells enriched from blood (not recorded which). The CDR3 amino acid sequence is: CASSQGWAFKNEQFF. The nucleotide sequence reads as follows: TGTGCCAGCAGCCAGGGTTGGGCGTTCAAAAATGAGCAGTTCTTC.